The next 26 T cell receptor beta chains were all read from a single sample in a study of T cell responses to AZD1222 COVID-19 vaccine. Sequencing was performed with immunoSEQ multiplex PCR; in TCRdb, only in-frame clones are kept and a portion is missing. The sample has about 140,000 clones, approximately 89% seen once. Sequencing was performed on peripheral blood, taken 28 days after the second AZD1222 dose. The source is an adult who received the AZD1222 COVID-19 vaccine.

The chain is built from TRBV13 and TRBJ2-3, with a weak D call TRBD2 (5 bases). There are 16 residues in the CDR3. Germline CDR1 and CDR2: PRHDT and FYEKMQ (reference sequence). V was cut by 5 bases and J by 0 bases, with 15 bases left in between. The chain's CDR3 is CASSPIGLSSTDTQYF. CDR3 coding DNA: TGTGCCAGCAGCCCCATCGGACTGTCGAGCACAGATACGCAGTATTTT.

This chain connects TRBV29-1 to TRBJ1-1; TRBD1 might be the D (6 bases). The CDR3 loop spans 14 amino acids. The germline V gene has CDR1 SQVTM and CDR2 ANQGSEA. V lost 6 bases to trimming and J lost 1 base, with 15 bases between them. CDR3: CSVPVGGRNTEAFF. CDR3 nucleotide sequence: TGCAGCGTCCCTGTGGGGGGCCGGAACACTGAAGCTTTCTTT.

The V gene is TRBV12-3 or TRBV12-4, the J gene TRBJ1-4; D call uncertain. The CDR3 is 11 residues long. The V end lost 1 base, the J end lost 8 bases, and 2 bases lay between the germline ends. The CDR3 DNA reads TGTGCCAGCAGTTTAGAGGAAAAACTGTTTTTT. This gives the protein CASSLEEKLFF.

Written as DNA, the CDR3 is TGTGCCACCAGCAGAGCCCTCTCCGGGACTGAAGCTTTCTTT. It is translated as CATSRALSGTEAFF. The rearrangement uses TRBV15 and TRBJ1-1; unclear D gene. The CDR3 extends over 14 amino acids. Trimming removed 1 base at V and 5 bases at J, with 11 bases between. The germline CDR1 and CDR2 sequences are LNHNV and YYDKDF (reference sequence).

This clone was seen a single time. The V and J genes are TRBV9 and TRBJ2-7, with 9 bases lining up with TRBD2. Looked up from germline, CDR1 is SGDLS and CDR2 is YYNGEE. This CDR3 has 15 residues. V trimming: 4 bases; J trimming: 4 bases; junction bases outside the gene matches: 9. The CDR3 spells CASSPLAGDVYEQYF. CDR3 nucleotide sequence: TGTGCCAGCAGCCCATTAGCGGGAGACGTTTACGAGCAGTACTTC.

The genes are TRBV7-2 and TRBJ2-7; 10 bases are shared with TRBD1. This CDR3 has 14 amino acids. V dropped 4 bases and J dropped 8; count of bases not matched to a gene: 8. The germline CDR1 and CDR2 sequences are SGHTA and FQGNSA. CDR3 loop: CASSSRTGGIQQYF. CDR3 DNA: TGTGCCAGCAGCTCCCGGACAGGGGGAATCCAGCAGTACTTC.

The chain carries TRBV7-9 and TRBJ1-1; 9 nucleotides agree with TRBD1. Germline V lookup: CDR1 SEHNR, CDR2 FQNEAQ (reference sequence). V lost 5 bases to trimming and J lost 4 bases; unmatched junction nucleotides: 8. The CDR3 has 15 residues. The CDR3, as DNA: TGTGCCAGCAGCAAACTTAGACAGGGGGTCACTGAAGCTTTCTTT. Protein: CASSKLRQGVTEAFF. Together with reference TRBV7-9 and TRBJ1-1, the CDR3 gives the full variable domain: DTGVSQNPRHKITKRGQNVTFRCDPISEHNRLYWYRQTLGQGPEFLTYFQNEAQLEKSRLLSDRFSAERPKGSFSTLEIQRTEQGDSAMYLCASSKLRQGVTEAFFGQGTRLTVV.

V gene TRBV4-1 combines with J gene TRBJ2-3, with 10 positions matching TRBD1. The J segment lost 10 bases and the V segment lost 5 bases, leaving 15 bases of the junction unmatched. CDR1 MGHRA and CDR2 YSYEKL come from the germline V gene. This CDR3 has 16 residues. The CDR3 is CASSNPGQGIHHAQYF. The CDR3 DNA reads TGCGCCAGCAGCAATCCGGGACAGGGGATTCACCATGCGCAGTATTTT.

A word on this clone: The sample contains more than one DNA sequence encoding this CDR3. The genes are TRBV5-1 and TRBJ2-2; D gene unclear. The ends were cut back, 1 base at V and 1 base at J, with 5 bases in the middle. Germline V lookup: CDR1 SGHRS, CDR2 YFSETQ. The CDR3 length is 14 residues. The CDR3 DNA reads as TGCGCCAGCAGCTTGCGGCAGAACACCGGGGAGCTGTTTTTT. It codes for CASSLRQNTGELFF. The entire variable domain, with the rest obtained from reference TRBV5-1 and TRBJ2-2, is as follows: KAGVTQTPRYLIKTRGQQVTLSCSPISGHRSVSWYQQTPGQGLQFLFEYFSETQRNKGNFPGRFSGRQFSNSRSEMNVSTLELGDSALYLCASSLRQNTGELFFGEGSRLTVL.

This sequence joins TRBV7-2 and TRBJ2-4, with TRBD1 matching 7 bases. The CDR3 covers 16 residues. V was clipped by 4 bases and J by 1 base; unmatched bases: 7. Germline CDR1 and CDR2: SGHTA and FQGNSA. In DNA, the CDR3 is TGTGCCAGCAGCTCCTCGACAGGGATGGCCAAAAACATTCAGTACTTC. Translated: CASSSSTGMAKNIQYF. The whole variable domain, filled in from reference TRBV7-2 and TRBJ2-4, reads GAGVSQSPSNKVTEKGKDVELRCDPISGHTALYWYRQSLGQGLEFLIYFQGNSAPDKSGLPSDRFSAERTGGSVSTLTIQRTQQEDSAVYLCASSSSTGMAKNIQYFGAGTRLSVL.

This chain links TRBV28 with TRBJ1-2, with unresolved D. The V gene lost 11 bases and the J gene lost 0 bases, with 7 bases spanning the gap. This CDR3 region has 11 residues. Germline V gives CDR1 MDHEN, CDR2 SYDVKM. In nucleotides, the CDR3 is TGTGCCGTCTGGGCTAACTATGGCTACACCTTC. Its translation: CAVWANYGYTF.

V usage is TRBV3-1 (or the pseudogene TRBV3-2) and J usage is TRBJ2-7, with unresolved D. V lost 5 bases and J 4 bases, leaving 6 bases between the germline ends. Germline V gene sequence: CDR1 LGHDT, CDR2 YNNKEL (reference sequence). The CDR3 totals 11 residues. CDR3 residues: CASSSGYEQYF. CDR3 coding DNA: TGTGCCAGCAGCTCCGGTTACGAGCAGTACTTC.

CDR3 bases: TGTGCCAGCAGCCGGGACCTAATCTCCTACAATGAGCAGTTCTTC. Its protein product is CASSRDLISYNEQFF. The V gene is TRBV4-2, the J gene TRBJ2-1; D might be TRBD1 or TRBD2, each matching 5 bases. The V end was cut by 4 bases, the J end by 0 bases, with 10 bases between. CDR1 is LGHNA and CDR2 is YNFKEQ in the germline V gene. The CDR3 sequence is 15 residues long.

This rearrangement joins TRBV5-6 to TRBJ2-7, with 11 bases aligning to TRBD1. Germline loops: CDR1 SGHDT, CDR2 YYEEEE. The length of the CDR3 is 15 residues. Unmatched junction bases numbered 6, after V lost 1 base and J lost 6 bases. As DNA, the CDR3 is TGTGCCAGCAGCTTGACAGGACAGGGGGCTGGCGAGCAGTACTTC. It encodes CASSLTGQGAGEQYF.

J is TRBJ2-1 and V is TRBV28, with 7 positions matching TRBD1. The CDR3 length is 15 residues. V lost 1 base and J lost 9; bases outside the gene matches: 9. Germline assignment: CDR1 MDHEN and CDR2 SYDVKM. CDR3 region: CASSLLDRLMGEQFF. The DNA for the CDR3 is TGTGCCAGCAGTTTATTGGACAGGTTGATGGGTGAGCAGTTCTTC.

In its sample, this clone was seen a few times. The CDR3 coding sequence is TGTGCCAGCTCCGCAAACTCAGGGTTGGCTTCACCGGAACCTATGAACACTGAAGCTTTCTTT. This gives the protein CASSANSGLASPEPMNTEAFF. The chain is built from TRBV18 and TRBJ1-1, with D possibly matching TRBD1 (5 bases). Germline V gene data show CDR1 as KGHSH and CDR2 as LQKENI. V lost 6 bases and J lost 0, with 32 bases in between. CDR3 length: 21 residues.

V gene TRBV5-8 combines with J gene TRBJ2-2, with D unresolved. In germline, CDR1 is SGHTS, CDR2 YDEGEE. Trimming pared 1 base from V and 4 bases from J, leaving 23 bases between. The CDR3 length is 19 residues. The CDR3, as DNA: TGTGCCAGCAGCTTGTTGTGGCAGGCAAACGACAAGGGCACCGGGGAGCTGTTTTTT. The encoded protein is CASSLLWQANDKGTGELFF.

The CDR3 here is CASSFSSKNIQYF. CDR3 nucleotide sequence: TGTGCCAGCAGTTTTTCGTCCAAAAACATTCAGTACTTC. The chain uses TRBV28 and TRBJ2-4; D uncertain. CDR1 is MDHEN and CDR2 is SYDVKM in the germline V gene. V gave up 3 bases and J gave up 2 bases, with 5 bases separating them. This CDR3 comprises 13 residues.

This chain uses TRBV7-9 with TRBJ1-1; tentatively, D is TRBD1 (5 bases). Trimming pared 5 bases from V and 7 bases from J, leaving 23 bases between. The CDR3 loop spans 16 amino acids. From germline, CDR1 is SEHNR and CDR2 FQNEAQ (reference sequence). The CDR3 DNA is TGTGCCAGCAGCCTAGACAGCCCTCTCTTGCCCCGTGAAGCTTTCTTT. This codes for CASSLDSPLLPREAFF.

The V call is TRBV6-5, the J call TRBJ2-3, with D possibly being TRBD2 (6 bases). Trimming took 5 bases from V and 2 from J, leaving 11 bases between them. The CDR3 consists of 14 residues. CDR1 is MNHEY, CDR2 SVGAGI, per germline. The CDR3 loop reads CASSPGDLTDTQYF. The CDR3 DNA reads as TGTGCCAGCAGTCCGGGGGACCTCACAGATACGCAGTATTTT.

This clone was picked up one time. V and J are TRBV10-2 and TRBJ2-5, with D possibly TRBD1 on 5 matching bases. There are 14 residues in the CDR3. The germline CDR1 and CDR2 sequences are WSHSY and SAAADI. Deletions cut 3 bases from V and 5 bases from J, with 13 bases between. The CDR3 coding sequence is TGCGCCAGCAGTGACCCTCAGGGTTCTGAGACCCAGTACTTC. Translated, it gives CASSDPQGSETQYF.

There are a few counts of this clone. CDR3 in amino acids: CATSRATGLETQYF. Written as DNA, the CDR3 is TGTGCCACCAGCAGGGCGACAGGGTTAGAGACCCAGTACTTC. V is TRBV15 and J is TRBJ2-5, with 7 nucleotides matching TRBD1. The CDR3 covers 14 residues. V lost 3 bases, J lost 4 bases, and 5 bases stayed unmatched. Germline V gene sequence: CDR1 LNHNV, CDR2 YYDKDF (reference sequence).

The V call is TRBV15, the J call TRBJ2-5, with 13 positions matching TRBD2. Looked up from germline, CDR1 is LNHNV and CDR2 is YYDKDF (reference sequence). The length of the CDR3 is 16 residues. V shed 2 bases and J 2 bases; nucleotides not matched to a gene: 2. CDR3 DNA: TGTGCCACCAGCAGACCGGGACTAGCGGGGCAAGAGACCCAGTACTTC. The encoded protein is CATSRPGLAGQETQYF.

The chain joins TRBV27 to TRBJ1-2; D might be TRBD1 (6 bases). The V end was cut by 2 bases, the J end by 4 bases, with 14 bases between. From germline, CDR1 is MNHEY and CDR2 SMNVEV (reference sequence). The CDR3 runs 15 residues. The CDR3: CASSLNLGGSYGYTF. CDR3 sequence (DNA): TGTGCCAGCAGTTTAAACCTAGGGGGGTCCTATGGCTACACCTTC.

The rearrangement links TRBV6-5 to TRBJ1-2; perhaps TRBD1 as D (6 bases). This CDR3 region has 13 residues. Trimming shortened V by 6 bases and J by 4 bases, and 12 bases separated the two germline ends. The germline V gene has CDR1 MNHEY and CDR2 SVGAGI. The CDR3, as DNA: TGTGCCAGCAGCATGACAGGAGCCTATGGCTACACCTTC. Translating it yields CASSMTGAYGYTF.

The CDR3 coding sequence is TGTGCCAGCAGTCGGCTAGCGGGGCACAATGAGCAGTTCTTC. It codes for CASSRLAGHNEQFF. The chain is built from TRBV27 and TRBJ2-1; 9 bases fit TRBD2. Germline V gene lookup returns CDR1 MNHEY and CDR2 SMNVEV (reference sequence). V dropped 5 bases and J dropped 5; count of bases not matched to a gene: 4. This CDR3 is built from 14 residues.